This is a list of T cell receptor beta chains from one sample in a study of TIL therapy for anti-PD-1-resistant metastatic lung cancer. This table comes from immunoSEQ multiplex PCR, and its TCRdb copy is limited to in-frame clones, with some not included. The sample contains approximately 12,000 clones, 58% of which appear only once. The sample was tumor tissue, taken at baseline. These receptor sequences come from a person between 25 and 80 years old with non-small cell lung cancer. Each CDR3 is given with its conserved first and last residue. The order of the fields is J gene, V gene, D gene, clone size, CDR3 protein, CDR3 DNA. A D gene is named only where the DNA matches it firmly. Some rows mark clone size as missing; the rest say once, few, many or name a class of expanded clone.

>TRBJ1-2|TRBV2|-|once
CASSDGYGYTF
TGTGCCAGCAGTGATGGGTACGGCTACACCTTC
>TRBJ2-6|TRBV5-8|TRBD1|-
CASRARQGRNSGANVLTF
TGTGCCAGCAGAGCGAGACAGGGGCGAAACTCTGGGGCCAACGTCCTGACTTTC
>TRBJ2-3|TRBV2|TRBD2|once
CASYRAGGRVTDTQYF
TGTGCCAGCTATCGAGCGGGGGGGCGGGTCACAGATACGCAGTATTTT
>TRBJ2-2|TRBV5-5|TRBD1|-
CASSGTGDVGELFF
TGTGCCAGCAGCGGGACAGGGGATGTCGGGGAGCTGTTTTTT
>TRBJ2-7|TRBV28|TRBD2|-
CATHGGAYHQFYEQYF
TGTGCCACCCACGGGGGGGCATACCACCAATTCTACGAGCAGTACTTC
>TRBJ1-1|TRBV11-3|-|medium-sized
CASSGGGDTEAFF
TGTGCCAGCAGTGGGGGAGGGGACACTGAAGCTTTCTTT
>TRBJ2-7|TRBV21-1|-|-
CASSKGEGTRAYEQYF
TGTGCCAGCAGCAAAGGAGAGGGGACACGAGCCTACGAGCAGTACTTC
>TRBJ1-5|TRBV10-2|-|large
CASSEAQGPQHF
TGCGCCAGCAGTGAGGCACAGGGGCCCCAGCATTTT
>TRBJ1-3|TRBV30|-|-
CAWTRLSSNAGNTIYF
TGTGCCTGGACCCGGCTCAGTTCGAACGCTGGAAACACCATATATTTT
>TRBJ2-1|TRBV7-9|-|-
CASSLAMRLGEQFF
TGTGCCAGCAGCTTAGCGATGAGATTAGGTGAGCAGTTCTTC
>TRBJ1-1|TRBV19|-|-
CASGQGNTEAFF
TGTGCCAGTGGGCAGGGGAACACTGAAGCTTTCTTT
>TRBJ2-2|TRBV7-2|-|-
CASSLAGAITGELFF
TGTGCCAGCAGCTTAGCGGGGGCCATCACCGGGGAGCTGTTTTTT
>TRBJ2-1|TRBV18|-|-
CASSPPSGALLYNEQFF
TGTGCCAGCTCACCTCCTTCGGGGGCTCTCCTTTACAATGAGCAGTTCTTC
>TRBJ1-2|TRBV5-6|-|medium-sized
CASSFGTSTYGYTF
TGTGCCAGCAGCTTCGGGACAAGCACCTATGGCTACACCTTC
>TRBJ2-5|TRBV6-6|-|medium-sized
CASSSRAGVGGTQYF
TGTGCCAGCAGCTCCCGTGCAGGGGTAGGGGGGACCCAGTACTTC
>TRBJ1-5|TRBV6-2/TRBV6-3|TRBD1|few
CASSYPLDRPLGEYQPQHF
TGTGCCAGCAGTTACCCGTTGGACAGGCCACTGGGCGAGTATCAGCCCCAGCATTTT
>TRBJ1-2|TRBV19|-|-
CASGGYTF
TGTGCCAGTGGGGGCTACACCTTC
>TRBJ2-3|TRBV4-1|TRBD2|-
CASSQDLVLREVTDTQYF
TGCGCCAGCAGCCAAGATCTGGTCTTGCGGGAGGTTACAGATACGCAGTATTTT
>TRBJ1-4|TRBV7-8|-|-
CASSLGATTNEKLFF
TGTGCCAGCAGCTTAGGGGCAACAACTAATGAAAAACTGTTTTTT
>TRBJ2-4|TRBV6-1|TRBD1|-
CASSGGTGGSIAKNIQYF
TGTGCCAGCAGTGGCGGGACAGGGGGGTCAATAGCCAAAAACATTCAGTACTTC
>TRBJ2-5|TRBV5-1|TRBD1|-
CATKTGTGGEETQYF
TGCGCCACTAAAACCGGGACAGGGGGCGAAGAGACCCAGTACTTC
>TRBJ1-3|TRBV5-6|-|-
CASSVSSGNTIYF
TGTGCCAGCAGCGTAAGTTCTGGAAACACCATATATTTT
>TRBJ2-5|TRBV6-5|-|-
CASSSWIQETQYF
TGTGCCAGCAGTTCCTGGATACAAGAGACCCAGTACTTC
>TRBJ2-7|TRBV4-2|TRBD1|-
CASSQEGTDVYEQYF
TGTGCCAGCAGCCAAGAGGGGACAGACGTTTACGAGCAGTACTTC
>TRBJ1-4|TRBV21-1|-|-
CASSGKGPLGEKLFF
TGTGCCAGCAGCGGCAAGGGACCCCTGGGGGAAAAACTGTTTTTT
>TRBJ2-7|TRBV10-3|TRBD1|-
CAIRGTGTTYEQYF
TGTGCCATCAGGGGGACAGGGACAACCTACGAGCAGTACTTC
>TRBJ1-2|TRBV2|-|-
CASSPGLEGYTF
TGTGCCAGCAGTCCCGGGTTGGAAGGCTACACCTTC
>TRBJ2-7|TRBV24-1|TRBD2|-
CATSETPGTSGRGREQYF
TGTGCCACCAGTGAAACACCCGGGACTAGCGGGCGGGGGCGCGAGCAGTACTTC
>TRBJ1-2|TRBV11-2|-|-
CASSPGQGSYGYTF
TGTGCCAGCAGCCCAGGGCAGGGTTCCTATGGCTACACCTTC
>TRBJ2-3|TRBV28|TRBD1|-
CASSSTGGTDTQYF
TGTGCCAGCAGTTCGACAGGGGGGACAGATACGCAGTATTTT
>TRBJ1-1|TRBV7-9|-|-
CASSLRSGNTEAFF
TGTGCCAGCAGCTTACGATCGGGAAACACTGAAGCTTTCTTT
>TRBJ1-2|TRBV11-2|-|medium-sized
CASSISRGPFYGYTF
TGTGCCAGCAGCATTTCTAGGGGACCGTTCTATGGCTACACCTTC
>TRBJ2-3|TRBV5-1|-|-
CASRSFEGDTDTQYF
TGCGCCAGCAGATCCTTCGAAGGGGACACAGATACGCAGTATTTT
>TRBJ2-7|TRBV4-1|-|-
CASSPPYEQYF
TGCGCCAGCAGCCCTCCCTACGAGCAGTACTTC
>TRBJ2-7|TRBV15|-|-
CATSRHRDSYEQYF
TGTGCCACCAGCAGACACAGAGATTCCTACGAGCAGTACTTC
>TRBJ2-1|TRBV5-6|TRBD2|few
CASSLGLREANEQFF
TGTGCCAGCAGCTTGGGTTTGCGGGAGGCCAATGAGCAGTTCTTC
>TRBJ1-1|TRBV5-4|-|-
CASTLDVNTEAFF
TGTGCCAGCACCTTAGACGTGAACACTGAAGCTTTCTTT
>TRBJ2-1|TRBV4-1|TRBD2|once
CASSPNPAGVYNEQFF
TGCGCCAGCAGCCCCAACCCAGCGGGGGTCTACAATGAGCAGTTCTTC
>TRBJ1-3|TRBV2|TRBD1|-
CASSTRQGLSSGNTIYF
TGTGCCAGCAGTACTCGACAGGGGCTATCATCTGGAAACACCATATATTTT
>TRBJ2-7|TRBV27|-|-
CASSLVKKGTHYEQYF
TGTGCCAGCAGTTTAGTTAAAAAAGGGACACACTACGAGCAGTACTTC
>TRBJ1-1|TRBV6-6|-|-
CASSYSIEAFF
TGTGCCAGCAGTTACTCTATCGAAGCTTTCTTT
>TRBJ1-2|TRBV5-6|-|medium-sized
CASSFNPSANYGYTF
TGTGCCAGCAGCTTTAACCCAAGTGCTAACTATGGCTACACCTTC
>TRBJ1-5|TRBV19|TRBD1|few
CAVAGQGAPQPQHF
TGTGCCGTCGCGGGACAGGGGGCGCCTCAGCCCCAGCATTTT
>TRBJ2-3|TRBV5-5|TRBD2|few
CASSPTSGGATTQYF
TGTGCCAGCAGCCCTACTAGCGGGGGGGCCACGACGCAGTATTTT
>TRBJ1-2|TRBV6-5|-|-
CASSRGQIYGYTF
TGTGCCAGCAGCCGTGGACAAATCTATGGCTACACCTTC
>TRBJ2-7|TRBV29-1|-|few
CSVEEGAYEQYF
TGCAGCGTTGAGGAGGGTGCCTACGAGCAGTACTTC
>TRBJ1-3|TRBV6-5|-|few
CASNRGGSGNTIYF
TGTGCCAGCAACAGAGGGGGCTCTGGAAACACCATATATTTT
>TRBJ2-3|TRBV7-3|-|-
CASASGERRGTQYF
TGTGCCAGCGCTAGCGGCGAAAGGAGGGGGACGCAGTATTTT